The 9 T cell receptor beta chains presented below share a single source sample, sequenced in a study of shared T cell receptors in the human thymus. Data came from immunoSEQ multiplex PCR; TCRdb stores just in-frame clones and leaves some out. This sample has about 730,000 clones, with approximately 85% found just once. These data also formed part of another study, on human thymus T cells.

Sequenced sample: thymocytes. The receptors stem from a girl under three years old with a congenital heart defect.

The chain couples TRBV5-1 to TRBJ2-7; D is possibly TRBD2 (5 bases). The CDR3 sequence is 14 residues long. From germline, CDR1 is SGHRS and CDR2 YFSETQ. Trimming removed 0 bases from V and 5 bases from J, with 12 bases in between. The DNA for the CDR3 is TGCGCCAGCAGCTTGGGAGGGAATAAGAACGAGCAGTACTTC. Its protein product is CASSLGGNKNEQYF.

The chain has TRBV5-4 and TRBJ2-3; maybe TRBD2 (6 bases). V dropped 4 bases and J dropped 2 bases, with 14 bases sitting between them. CDR3 length: 15 residues. The germline V gene encodes CDR1 SGHNT and CDR2 YYREEE (reference sequence). The CDR3 reads CASSPPGLPTDTQYF. CDR3 sequence (DNA): TGTGCCAGCAGCCCCCCGGGACTTCCCACAGATACGCAGTATTTT. The variable domain in full, with the rest retrieved from reference TRBV5-4 and TRBJ2-3, is ETGVTQSPTHLIKTRGQQVTLRCSSQSGHNTVSWYQQALGQGPQFIFQYYREEENGRGNFPPRFSGLQFPNYSSELNVNALELDDSALYLCASSPPGLPTDTQYFGPGTRLTVL.

The CDR3 here is CASSEAILFDRQDSNQPQHF. For the CDR3, the DNA is TGTGCCAGCAGTGAAGCTATTCTATTTGACAGGCAGGATAGCAATCAGCCCCAGCATTTT. The chain employs TRBV2 and TRBJ1-5, with a possible D match to TRBD1 (6 bases). Trimming shortened V by 0 bases and J by 0 bases, and 21 bases separated the two germline ends. CDR3 length: 20 amino acids. The germline CDR1 and CDR2 sequences are SNHLY and FYNNEI.

The V and J genes are TRBV9 and TRBJ1-1, with D uncertain. Trimming removed 0 bases from V and 1 base from J, with 7 bases in between. Germline CDR1 reads SGDLS; CDR2 reads YYNGEE. This CDR3 contains 14 residues. As DNA, the CDR3 is TGTGCCAGCAGCGTAGCTATCGGGAACACTGAAGCTTTCTTT. Protein product: CASSVAIGNTEAFF.

This chain uses TRBV5-4 with TRBJ1-2, with 7 bases matching TRBD1. CDR3 length: 18 residues. J gave up 8 bases and V 3 bases, and 22 bases lay outside the gene matches. The germline gives CDR1 SGHNT, CDR2 YYREEE (reference sequence). CDR3 amino acids: CASSSDNTGERGYGGYTF. The CDR3, as DNA: TGTGCCAGCAGCTCGGATAATACAGGGGAAAGAGGCTATGGAGGCTACACCTTC. The complete variable domain, with remaining parts taken from reference TRBV5-4 and TRBJ1-2, reads ETGVTQSPTHLIKTRGQQVTLRCSSQSGHNTVSWYQQALGQGPQFIFQYYREEENGRGNFPPRFSGLQFPNYSSELNVNALELDDSALYLCASSSDNTGERGYGGYTFGSGTRLTVV.

The chain recombines TRBV10-3 with TRBJ2-7; D might be TRBD1 (6 bases). This CDR3 contains 13 residues. Germline V gene data show CDR1 as ENHRY and CDR2 as SYGVKD. V lost 6 bases, J lost 4 bases, and 13 bases lay in between. As DNA, the CDR3 is TGTGCCATCAGAGGAAAACAGGGTTACGAGCAGTACTTC. It codes for CAIRGKQGYEQYF.

The rearrangement links TRBV7-8 to TRBJ1-2; no clear D. Germline CDR1 SGHVS, CDR2 FQNEAQ. V dropped 4 bases and J dropped 2 bases, with 14 bases sitting between them. CDR3 length: 15 amino acids. CDR3 protein: CASSSNEQLNYGYTF. The DNA for the CDR3 is TGTGCCAGCAGCTCCAACGAACAGCTAAACTATGGCTACACCTTC. The full variable domain, completed using reference TRBV7-8 and TRBJ1-2, is GAGVSQSPRYKVAKRGQDVALRCDPISGHVSLFWYQQALGQGPEFLTYFQNEAQLDKSGLPSDRFFAERPEGSVSTLKIQRTQQEDSAVYLCASSSNEQLNYGYTFGSGTRLTVV.

This chain links TRBV9 with TRBJ2-3, with D tentatively TRBD2 (5 bases). This CDR3 is built from 15 residues. In germline, CDR1 is SGDLS, CDR2 YYNGEE. The ends were cut back, 2 bases at V and 3 bases at J, with 13 bases in the middle. Written as DNA, the CDR3 is TGTGCCAGCAGCGTCCGAGGGATCGAAACAGATACGCAGTATTTT. Protein: CASSVRGIETDTQYF.

The rearrangement uses TRBV19 and TRBJ1-5, with D possibly matching TRBD1 (5 bases). Trimming cost V 10 bases and J 6 bases, with 16 bases left between them. Germline V gene sequence: CDR1 LNHDA, CDR2 SQIVND (reference sequence). The CDR3 extends over 13 amino acids. The CDR3 is CATASQGGQPQHF. The CDR3 region has the DNA TGTGCCACCGCGTCGCAGGGCGGTCAGCCCCAGCATTTT. Filled out from reference TRBV19 and TRBJ1-5, the complete variable domain reads DGGITQSPKYLFRKEGQNVTLSCEQNLNHDAMYWYRQDPGQGLRLIYYSQIVNDFQKGDIAEGYSVSREKKESFPLTVTSAQKNPTAFYLCATASQGGQPQHFGDGTRLSIL.